The present T cell receptor beta chain was sequenced within a study of beta chain features in type 1 diabetes. The V segment lost 4 bases and the J segment 7 bases; nucleotides outside the gene matches: 6. Germline CDR1 SEHNR, CDR2 FQNEAQ (reference sequence). The CDR3 runs 15 residues. Sequencing targeted expressed TCRB transcripts, as all isolated RNA had been reverse transcribed. The table came from immunoSEQ multiplex PCR; TCRdb's copy has only in-frame clones and leaves some out. The table includes 900,000 or so clones, about 17% detected once. This rearrangement joins TRBV7-9 to TRBJ2-3; TRBD2 aligns across 12 bases. Specimen: naive CD4+ T cells from blood. This TCR came from a woman aged 18-29 years in good health. The CDR3 region has the DNA TGTGCCAGCAGCTCACAGACTAGCGGGAGTAATACGCAGTATTTT. Its translation is CASSSQTSGSNTQYF.